The present TCR beta chain was sequenced within a study of T cells after yellow fever vaccination. Study overall: SMART-Seq v4 Ultra Low Input served to prepare low-cell-number fractions.

This clonotype came up a few times. Conversion of TCR transcripts into cDNA relied on 5'RACE template switching, which added a universal primer site and UMIs. TCRdb analysed the 5' RACE reads with MiXCR anew, one entry per CDR3 protein. The sample shows roughly 330,000 distinct CDR3 sequences, 6.8% of them seen only once. The V end lost 4 bases, the J end lost 4 bases, and 14 bases lay between the germline ends. The CDR3 length is 13 residues. Germline loops: CDR1 DFQATT, CDR2 SNEGSKA (reference sequence). The sample in question was PBMCs, obtained about 49 days after the first yellow fever vaccination. This clonotype originated in a man in his late teens or twenties who received the YFV17D yellow fever vaccine. This chain joins TRBV20-1 and TRBJ2-7, with a weak D call TRBD1 (7 bases). The DNA for the CDR3 is TGCAGTGCTACGGACAGGAGGGGTTACGAGCAGTACGTC. Translating it yields CSATDRRGYEQYV.